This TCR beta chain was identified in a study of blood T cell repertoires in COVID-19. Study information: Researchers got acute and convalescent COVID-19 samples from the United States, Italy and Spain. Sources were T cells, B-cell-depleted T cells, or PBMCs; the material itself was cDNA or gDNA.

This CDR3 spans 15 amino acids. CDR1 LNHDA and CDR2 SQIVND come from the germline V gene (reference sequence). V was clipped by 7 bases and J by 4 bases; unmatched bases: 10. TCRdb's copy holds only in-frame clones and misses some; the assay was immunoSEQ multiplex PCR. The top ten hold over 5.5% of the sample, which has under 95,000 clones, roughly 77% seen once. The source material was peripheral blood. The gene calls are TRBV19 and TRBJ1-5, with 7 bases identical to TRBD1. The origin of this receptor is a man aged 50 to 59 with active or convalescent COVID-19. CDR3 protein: CASNYRGYKNQPQHF. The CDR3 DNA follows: TGTGCCAGTAACTACAGGGGATACAAAAATCAGCCCCAGCATTTT.